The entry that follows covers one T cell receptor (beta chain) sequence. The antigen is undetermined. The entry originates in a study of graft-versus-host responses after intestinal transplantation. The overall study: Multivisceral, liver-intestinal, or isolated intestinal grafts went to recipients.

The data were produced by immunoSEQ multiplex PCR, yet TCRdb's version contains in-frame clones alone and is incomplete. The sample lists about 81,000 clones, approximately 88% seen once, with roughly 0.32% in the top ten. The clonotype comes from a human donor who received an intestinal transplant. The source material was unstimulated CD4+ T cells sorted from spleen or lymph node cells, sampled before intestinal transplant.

CDR3 DNA sequence: TGTGCCAGCAGTCCAAACAGGGTTAAGGGTGAGCAGTTCTTC. Its protein is CASSPNRVKGEQFF. The chain links TRBV27 to TRBJ2-1; D is possibly TRBD1 (6 bases). From germline, CDR1 is MNHEY and CDR2 SMNVEV (reference sequence). The CDR3 contains 14 residues. V was pared by 5 bases and J by 9 bases, with 17 bases between.